The present T cell receptor beta chain was sequenced within a study of T cell repertoires in cytomegalovirus infection. The overall study: Indications of both CMV infection and matching HLA type were provided by public TCR beta signatures.

This clonotype was detected a few times. Antigen unknown. Using its own MiXCR run on the reads, TCRdb lists one record per CDR3 protein. The profile shows under 500,000 distinct CDR3 sequences, more than 40% of them singletons. Study findings and constraints: The study found HLA-C-restricted CMV-specific TCR beta clonotypes dominating the ex vivo response. Frequencies of public TCR beta families were cumulated, and this identified carriers of CMV plus the relevant HLA.

The CDR3 totals 13 residues. V lost 4 bases, J lost 10 bases, and 14 bases lay in between. The V gene's germline CDR1 is SEHNR and CDR2 FQNEAQ (reference sequence). This sequence originates from a human donor in good health (CMV status not recorded). Some clones in this sample may be carry-over from other donors' samples. This chain joins TRBV7-9 and TRBJ2-1; the D gene is possibly TRBD2 (5 bases). The sequencing here drew on cultured PBMCs, taken from culture after CMV antigen stimulation. CDR3 residues: CASSYNGVGEQFF. In nucleotides, the CDR3 is TGTGCCAGCAGCTACAACGGGGTAGGGGAGCAGTTCTTC. Supplemented by reference TRBV7-9 and TRBJ2-1, the full variable domain reads DTGVSQNPRHKITKRGQNVTFRCDPISEHNRLYWYRQTLGQGPEFLTYFQNEAQLEKSRLLSDRFSAERPKGSFSTLEIQRTEQGDSAMYLCASSYNGVGEQFFGPGTRLTVL.